Listed here are 24 T cell receptor beta chains from one sample, sequenced in a study of tumor and adjacent non-tumor tissue in lung cancer. A modified ARM-PCR protocol with three rounds of nested PCR amplified TCRbeta. TCRdb called the multiplex PCR reads again in MiXCR, with one record for every CDR3 protein. The table shows roughly 48,000 distinct CDR3 sequences, with 60% to 65% occurring only once. The template was RNA from unsorted bulk tissue. This non-tumor lung sample came from over 3 cm beyond the tumor edge. The sequencing input was distant non-tumor lung tissue. Receptor source: a woman aged 65 to 85 with non-small cell lung cancer.

This clonotype was counted many times. The chain uses TRBV28 and TRBJ1-6, with a possible D match to TRBD1 (5 bases). Trimming left V 8 bases short and J 12 bases short, with 20 bases between. Germline loops: CDR1 MDHEN, CDR2 SYDVKM. The CDR3 sequence is 14 residues long. The CDR3 loop is CASGATAGDLPLHF. In DNA form, the CDR3 reads TGTGCCAGCGGAGCGACAGCAGGAGATCTACCCCTCCACTTT.

At least ten counts were recorded for this clonotype. The rearrangement joins TRBV29-1 to TRBJ2-2, with D possibly TRBD1 on 6 matching bases. The CDR3 extends over 15 amino acids. Germline-derived CDR1 and CDR2 are SQVTM and ANQGSEA. V was trimmed by 5 bases and J by 3 bases, leaving 16 bases between them. CDR3 amino acids: CSVPQGAGDTGELFF. The CDR3 DNA reads as TGCAGCGTTCCACAGGGTGCCGGGGACACCGGGGAGCTGTTTTTT.

This clonotype was seen ten or more times. This could be a read error, since a much larger clone is one nucleotide away. The CDR3 protein is CGVESGASTDTQYF. CDR3 nucleotide sequence: TGCGGCGTTGAATCAGGGGCGAGCACAGATACGCAGTATTTT. This chain links TRBV29-1 with TRBJ2-3; possibly TRBD1 for D (6 bases). This CDR3 region has 14 residues. Per the germline V gene, CDR1 is SQVTM and CDR2 is ANQGSEA.

In regard to this clonotype: The junction does not match germline at one end; this may be a read error. The chain couples TRBV12-3 or TRBV12-4 to TRBJ1-1; unclear D gene. The CDR3 is 11 amino acids. CDR3 sequence reads: CASSMTKEAFF. Here the CDR3 DNA reads TGTGCTAGCAGTATGACAAAGGAAGCTTTCTTT.

This clonotype was seen repeatedly, ten times or more. The rearrangement uses TRBV7-3 and TRBJ1-2; no clear D gene. The CDR3 is 12 residues long. CDR1 SGHTA and CDR2 FQGTGA come from the germline V gene. V was shortened by 6 bases and J by 2 bases, with 7 bases between the two germline ends. CDR3 nucleotides: TGTGCCAGCAGGCAGGACAACTATGGCTACACCTTC. Protein: CASRQDNYGYTF.

In its sample, this clonotype was seen a few times. A much larger clone lies one base from this, so it may be a read error. This chain links TRBV10-3 with TRBJ2-7; TRBD2 is a possible D gene (5 bases). Trimming took off 5 bases at V and 0 bases at J, with 17 bases between the two ends. CDR3 size: 16 residues. Germline assignment: CDR1 ENHRY and CDR2 SYGVKD. The chain's CDR3 is CAISHTAGESSYEQYF. DNA of the CDR3: TGTGCCATCAGTCATACGGCGGGCGAAAGCTCCTACGAGCAGTACTTC.

Comments on this clonotype: The junction differs from germline at one of its ends, possibly a read error. This sequence joins TRBV29-1 and TRBJ2-6; perhaps TRBD1 as D (5 bases). This CDR3 is 15 amino acids long. Germline CDR1 SQVTM, CDR2 ANQGSEA. CDR3 protein: CSVEERSSGANVLTF. The CDR3 DNA reads as TGCAGCGTTGAAGAGAGGAGCTCTGGGGCCAATGTCCTGACTTTC. The entire variable domain, with the rest obtained from reference TRBV29-1 and TRBJ2-6, is as follows: SAVISQKPSRDICQRGTSLTIQCQVDSQVTMMFWYRQQPGQSLTLIATANQGSEATYESGFVIDKFPISRPNLTFSTLTVSNMSPEDSSIYLCSVEERSSGANVLTFGAGSRLTVL.

This clonotype showed up just a few times. The chain combines TRBV28 with TRBJ1-6; 9 nucleotides line up with TRBD1. This CDR3 has 14 amino acids. V lost 7 bases and J lost 11; bases outside the gene matches: 9. Germline assignment: CDR1 MDHEN and CDR2 SYDVKM. CDR3 sequence (DNA): TGTGCCAGCACCCTGGGACAGGGAAGACCACCCCTCCACTTT. This encodes CASTLGQGRPPLHF.

J is TRBJ2-7 and V is TRBV20-1; D is possibly TRBD1 (5 bases). Germline assignment: CDR1 DFQATT and CDR2 SNEGSKA (reference sequence). The CDR3 is 14 residues long. The CDR3 sequence is CSGLRAVNPYEQYF. As DNA, the CDR3 is TGCAGCGGTCTCAGGGCAGTGAATCCCTACGAGCAGTACTTC.

This clonotype was recorded a few times. One base away lies a much larger clone, so this may be a sequencing read error. The chain carries TRBV4-2 and TRBJ1-2; D remains unclear. CDR3 size: 13 residues. Germline V gene sequence: CDR1 LGHNA, CDR2 YNFKEQ. The CDR3 sequence: CASSQVASDGHTF. The CDR3 nucleotides read TGTGCCAGCAGCCAAGTGGCGTCCGATGGCCACACCTTC.

Of note for this clonotype: A much larger clone sits a single nucleotide away, making a read error possible. The chain is built from TRBV7-3 and TRBJ1-1, with D unclear. Germline lookup yields CDR1 SGHTA and CDR2 FQGTGA. The CDR3 length is 12 residues. Written as DNA, the CDR3 is TGTACCAGCAGCTTAATCGGCACCGAAGCTTTCTTT. It is translated as CTSSLIGTEAFF.

Ten or more counts support this clonotype. J is TRBJ1-5 and V is TRBV12-3 or TRBV12-4; D may be TRBD1 (5 bases). The ends were cut back, 3 bases at V and 3 bases at J, with 12 bases in the middle. CDR3 length: 15 residues. Here the CDR3 reads CASSFRDGNNQPQHF. The CDR3 coding sequence is TGTGCCAGCAGTTTTAGGGACGGAAACAATCAGCCCCAGCATTTT.

V usage is TRBV11-2 and J usage is TRBJ2-1; 10 bases are shared with TRBD2. Trimming took 4 bases from V and 5 from J; bases not matched to a gene: 2. Germline V CDR1 and CDR2: SGHAT, FQNNGV. The CDR3 consists of 14 residues. This chain's CDR3 is CASSWTSGNNEQFF. DNA for the CDR3: TGTGCCAGCAGCTGGACTAGCGGAAACAATGAGCAGTTCTTC.

As for this clonotype: A read error may be the cause here, since a much bigger clone is one base away. The chain links TRBV6-2 or TRBV6-3 to TRBJ2-7; TRBD2 aligns across 9 bases. The CDR3 loop spans 14 amino acids. Germline V lookup: CDR1 MNHEY, CDR2 SVGEGT. The ends lost 4 bases at V and 3 bases at J; junction bases unmatched: 4. The CDR3 DNA is TGTGCCAGCAGTTCGTTAGCGGGGGTCTACGAGCAGTACTTC. It is translated as CASSSLAGVYEQYF.

The rearrangement joins TRBV11-2 to TRBJ2-1, with D perhaps matching TRBD1 or TRBD2 (5 bases each). The CDR3 consists of 14 residues. The V end lost 8 bases, the J end lost 5 bases, and 16 bases lay between the germline ends. Germline CDR1 and CDR2: SGHAT and FQNNGV. The CDR3 nucleotides are TGTGCCAGCTCCCGAACGGGGACCGACAATGAGCAGTTCTTC. Translation gives CASSRTGTDNEQFF.

About this clonotype: This may come from a read error, since a much larger clone is one base off. This chain joins TRBV28 and TRBJ2-6, with TRBD2 as a possible D gene (6 bases). The CDR3 has 15 amino acids. The germline V gene encodes CDR1 MDHEN and CDR2 SYDVKM. The CDR3 sequence is CATLNTGTGANVLIF. CDR3 sequence (DNA): TGTGCCACCCTCAACACGGGGACTGGGGCCAACGTCCTGATTTTC.

For this clonotype: Relative to the germline gene, one junction end is altered; a read error may explain this. The rearrangement joins TRBV11-2 to TRBJ2-5; D gene uncertain. The CDR3 length is 11 residues. The germline CDR1 and CDR2 sequences are SGHAT and FQNNGV. The CDR3: CARSFQETQYF. For the CDR3, the DNA is TGTGCCAGGAGCTTCCAAGAGACCCAGTACTTC. Combining the CDR3 with reference TRBV11-2 and TRBJ2-5 gives the whole variable domain EAGVAQSPRYKIIEKRQSVAFWCNPISGHATLYWYQQILGQGPKLLIQFQNNGVVDDSQLPKDRFSAERLKGVDSTLKIQPAKLEDSAVYLCARSFQETQYFGPGTRLLVL.

This clonotype was recorded once. This chain links TRBV29-1 with TRBJ2-5; D perhaps matches TRBD2 (5 bases). The CDR3 covers 14 residues. Germline CDR1 reads SQVTM; CDR2 reads ANQGSEA. The V end was cut by 4 bases, the J end by 4 bases, with 16 bases between. CDR3: CSVVESGYGETQYF. In DNA form, the CDR3 reads TGCAGCGTTGTTGAGTCGGGGTACGGAGAGACCCAGTACTTC.

Comments on this clonotype: The junction departs from the called germline gene at one end, perhaps through a read error. V gene TRBV30 combines with J gene TRBJ1-1, with a tentative D call TRBD1 (5 bases). This CDR3 region has 11 residues. Germline loops: CDR1 GTSNPN, CDR2 SVGIG (reference sequence). This chain's CDR3 is CAWNVGPEAIF. The DNA for the CDR3 is TGTGCCTGGAACGTGGGGCCTGAAGCTATCTTT.

This clonotype came up many times. V is TRBV5-5 and J is TRBJ2-7, with TRBD1 matching 8 bases. J gave up 4 bases and V 0 bases, and 3 bases lay outside the gene matches. CDR3 length: 14 amino acids. CDR1 and CDR2 from the germline V gene are SGHKS and YYEKEE (reference sequence). The CDR3 loop is CASSLGQGAYEQYF. CDR3 coding DNA: TGTGCCAGCAGCTTGGGTCAGGGGGCTTACGAGCAGTACTTC.

This CDR3 is CASRSSGIGVLGGYTF. CDR3 coding DNA: TGTGCCAGCAGAAGCTCCGGGATAGGGGTTTTGGGAGGCTACACCTTC. This rearrangement joins TRBV28 to TRBJ1-2, with D possibly matching TRBD1 (5 bases). The CDR3 extends over 16 amino acids. Trimming took 6 bases from V and 8 from J, leaving 25 bases between them. Germline loops: CDR1 MDHEN, CDR2 SYDVKM.

This clonotype has at least ten counts. J is TRBJ2-7 and V is TRBV7-8; D may match TRBD1 or TRBD2 (5 bases each). V lost 5 bases and J 3 bases, leaving 17 bases between the germline ends. Germline V CDR1 and CDR2: SGHVS, FQNEAQ. The CDR3 is 15 amino acids. CDR3: CASSPGASFNYEQYF. CDR3 bases: TGTGCCAGCAGCCCCGGGGCGTCTTTTAACTACGAGCAGTACTTC.

Details on this clonotype: Given the absence of the conserved phenylalanine or tryptophan at the CDR3 end, a read error is likely. Because the CDR3's place on the DNA is in doubt, the DNA is left out and the CDR3 is given as listed by TCRdb. This chain's CDR3 is CASSHSGVGYGHTI. This chain uses TRBV11-1 with TRBJ1-2. A total of 14 residues make up the CDR3, ends included. CDR1 SGHAT and CDR2 FQDESV come from the germline V gene (reference sequence).

Note on this clonotype: Since no conserved phenylalanine or tryptophan closes the CDR3, a read error is the likely cause. The V gene is TRBV5-4, the J gene TRBJ1-1; possibly TRBD1 for D (6 bases). The CDR3 covers 15 residues. Germline V gives CDR1 SGHNT, CDR2 YYREEE (reference sequence). The CDR3 region is CASSLDKGVWNEAFL. CDR3 nucleotides: TGTGCCAGTAGCTTGGACAAGGGGGTTTGGAATGAAGCTTTCCTT.